This T cell receptor beta chain was recovered during a study of T-cell reconstitution after alpha-beta-depleted transplantation in children. The authors prepared the TCRbeta library with unique molecular identifiers. TCRdb reanalysed the PCR reads using MiXCR and keeps one entry per CDR3 protein. The profile shows 200,000 to 250,000 distinct CDR3 sequences, less than 9% of them singletons. In this sample, this clonotype turned up many times. The TCR comes from a male patient aged 10 to 17 who had a stem cell transplant for acute lymphoblastic leukemia, so the T cells may come from the graft donor. The source material was PBMCs, mostly from graft donor cells, sampled 180 days after TCRalphabeta/CD19-depleted stem cell transplant.

This chain's CDR3 is CSARDGLYNEQFF. The CDR3 DNA is TGCAGCGCCAGGGACGGCCTCTACAATGAGCAGTTCTTC. The chain carries TRBV29-1 and TRBJ2-1; either TRBD1 or TRBD2 may fit D (5 bases each). V lost 7 bases and J lost 3, with 13 bases in between. This CDR3 is built from 13 residues. CDR1 and CDR2 from the germline V gene are SQVTM and ANQGSEA.